Below, 26 T cell receptor beta chains from the same sample are listed, as sequenced in a study of long-term antiretroviral therapy in people with HIV. This was the immunoSEQ v3.0 assay at survey level. Sequencing used immunoSEQ multiplex PCR; TCRdb keeps in-frame clones, though not all of them. The top ten clones hold about 4% of a sample with under 45,000 clones, about 90% of them seen once. Sample: unsorted PBMCs, taken 1.2 years after starting antiretroviral therapy. The receptor set was obtained from a woman aged 45-60 years with HIV.

This clone was observed once. V is TRBV6-5 and J is TRBJ2-3; D remains ambiguous. V lost 2 bases to trimming and J lost 4 bases, with 10 bases between them. This CDR3 comprises 14 residues. Germline V gene data show CDR1 as MNHEY and CDR2 as SVGAGI. Written as DNA, the CDR3 is TGTGCCAGCAGTTACACGAGATACCCAGATACGCAGTATTTT. Translation: CASSYTRYPDTQYF.

This clone was observed once. The CDR3 nucleotides are TGTGCCAGCAGCCAAGTAAACGGAGATACGCAGTATTTT. Residues: CASSQVNGDTQYF. The chain couples TRBV4-2 to TRBJ2-3; the D is unclear. The CDR3 has 13 amino acids. The germline V gene has CDR1 LGHNA and CDR2 YNFKEQ. V was clipped by 1 base and J by 5 bases, with 7 bases between them.

The CDR3 loop reads CARGGAGGVHF. The DNA of the CDR3 is TGCGCCAGGGGGGGGGCAGGGGGCGTGCATTTT. The genes are TRBV4-3 and TRBJ1-5; 8 bases align to TRBD1. Germline V gives CDR1 LGHNA, CDR2 YSLEER. The CDR3 runs 11 residues. Germline trimming cut 9 bases from V and 15 bases from J; bases unmatched to any gene: 10.

The chain recombines TRBV14 with TRBJ1-6; 8 nucleotides agree with TRBD1. Germline CDR1 is SGHDN and CDR2 is FVKESK. The CDR3 covers 16 residues. With 0 bases clipped from V and 7 bases from J, the junction kept 5 bases outside the gene matches. The CDR3 DNA is TGTGCCAGCAGCCAAGATCTCGACAGGGGAAATTCACCCCTCCACTTT. This translates into CASSQDLDRGNSPLHF.

V is TRBV5-4 and J is TRBJ1-1; TRBD1 matches at 7 bases. This CDR3 region has 15 residues. Per the germline V gene, CDR1 is SGHNT and CDR2 is YYREEE (reference sequence). The trim removed 4 bases at V and 1 base at J, leaving 7 bases unmatched. The CDR3 protein is CASSPVGGGNTEAFF. CDR3 nucleotide sequence: TGTGCCAGCAGCCCCGTAGGGGGCGGGAACACTGAAGCTTTCTTT.

V is TRBV2 and J is TRBJ2-6; no clear D gene. The V gene's germline CDR1 is SNHLY and CDR2 FYNNEI. Trimming removed 4 bases at V and 10 bases at J, with 11 bases between. The CDR3 contains 13 residues. The CDR3 region is CASSAQPGNVLTF. The CDR3 nucleotides are TGTGCCAGCAGTGCCCAGCCTGGGAACGTCCTGACTTTC.

This chain links TRBV18 with TRBJ1-1, with 7 bases fitting TRBD1. The CDR3 is 16 amino acids. V trimming: 0 bases; J trimming: 2 bases; junction bases outside the gene matches: 6. CDR1 KGHSH and CDR2 LQKENI come from the germline V gene. CDR3 sequence reads: CASSPPQRQGNTEAFF. CDR3 DNA sequence: TGTGCCAGCTCACCACCGCAGCGACAGGGCAACACTGAAGCTTTCTTT.

This chain uses TRBV29-1 with TRBJ2-3; either TRBD1 or TRBD2 may fit D (7 bases each). V lost 5 bases to trimming and J lost 4 bases, with 13 bases between them. From germline, CDR1 is SQVTM and CDR2 ANQGSEA. The CDR3 has 13 amino acids. CDR3 bases: TGCAGCGTTAACCAGGGGGGGGCAGATACGCAGTATTTT. Translation gives CSVNQGGADTQYF.

The chain links TRBV7-2 to TRBJ2-1; D gene unclear. V shed 3 bases and J shed 6 bases, with 6 bases lying between them. CDR1 is SGHTA, CDR2 FQGNSA, per germline. The CDR3 runs 12 residues. CDR3 in DNA: TGTGCCAGCAGCTTCGTTGGCAATGAGCAGTTCTTC. Translation: CASSFVGNEQFF. The complete variable domain, with remaining parts taken from reference TRBV7-2 and TRBJ2-1, reads GAGVSQSPSNKVTEKGKDVELRCDPISGHTALYWYRQSLGQGLEFLIYFQGNSAPDKSGLPSDRFSAERTGGSVSTLTIQRTQQEDSAVYLCASSFVGNEQFFGPGTRLTVL.

This chain joins TRBV9 and TRBJ2-7; 9 bases map to TRBD1. The J segment lost 5 bases and the V segment lost 1 base, leaving 4 bases of the junction unmatched. Looked up from germline, CDR1 is SGDLS and CDR2 is YYNGEE. The CDR3 loop spans 14 amino acids. CDR3 region: CASSVTGGINEQYF. The DNA for the CDR3 is TGTGCCAGCAGCGTAACAGGGGGCATCAACGAGCAGTACTTC.

This chain connects TRBV6-1 to TRBJ2-6; D is possibly TRBD2 (5 bases). The CDR3 covers 16 residues. Germline V CDR1 and CDR2: MNHNS, SASEGT. V was clipped by 4 bases and J by 1 base, with 11 bases between them. CDR3 nucleotide sequence: TGTGCCAGCAGTGCAGGACTGGGGTCTGGGGCCAACGTCCTGACTTTC. It specifies CASSAGLGSGANVLTF.

The rearrangement joins TRBV9 to TRBJ2-7; no clear D. The V end was cut by 0 bases, the J end by 0 bases, with 7 bases between. This CDR3 comprises 14 residues. Germline values: CDR1 SGDLS, CDR2 YYNGEE. The CDR3 here is CASSVGEASYEQYF. The CDR3 nucleotides are TGTGCCAGCAGCGTAGGTGAGGCCTCCTACGAGCAGTACTTC.

This chain links TRBV6-1 with TRBJ2-1; TRBD2 matches 13 bases. Germline values: CDR1 MNHNS, CDR2 SASEGT. V dropped 3 bases and J dropped 4; count of bases not matched to a gene: 3. CDR3 length: 16 amino acids. The CDR3 spells CASSDGLAGVYNEQFF. The CDR3 DNA reads as TGTGCCAGCAGTGACGGACTAGCGGGGGTGTACAATGAGCAGTTCTTC.

The chain recombines TRBV5-1 with TRBJ2-7; 11 nucleotides agree with TRBD1. The CDR3 extends over 15 amino acids. Germline V CDR1 and CDR2: SGHRS, YFSETQ. Germline trimming cut 3 bases from V and 2 bases from J; bases unmatched to any gene: 4. DNA for the CDR3: TGCGCCAGCAGCTCCGGGACAGGGGGAACCTACGAGCAGTACTTC. Translation: CASSSGTGGTYEQYF.

CDR3 DNA: TGTGCCAGCAGCTTAGTGGCGGCGAACACTGAAGCTTTCTTT. It yields the protein CASSLVAANTEAFF. The chain couples TRBV7-2 to TRBJ1-1; D is unclear. The CDR3 spans 14 residues. V was cut by 1 base and J by 1 base, with 7 bases left in between. Per the germline V gene, CDR1 is SGHTA and CDR2 is FQGNSA.

The rearrangement links TRBV4-1 to TRBJ2-3, with 9 nucleotides matching TRBD2. Per germline, CDR1 MGHRA and CDR2 YSYEKL. CDR3 length: 16 amino acids. J lost 4 bases, V lost 1 base, and 6 bases had no gene match. Here the CDR3 DNA reads TGCGCCAGCAGCCAAGGGAGCGGGGGGCAGCCAGATACGCAGTATTTT. Residues: CASSQGSGGQPDTQYF.

A single count supports this clone. This rearrangement joins TRBV7-9 to TRBJ1-2, with 7 nucleotides matching TRBD1. CDR1 and CDR2 from the germline V gene are SEHNR and FQNEAQ (reference sequence). Unmatched junction bases numbered 9, after V lost 4 bases and J lost 4 bases. This CDR3 has 15 amino acids. DNA of the CDR3: TGTGCCAGCAGCTCATATTCCGGGACAGCCTATGGCTACACCTTC. It is translated as CASSSYSGTAYGYTF.

J is TRBJ2-3 and V is TRBV5-1; the match to TRBD1 covers 8 bases. Losses at the gene ends were 4 bases for V and 6 bases for J; bases not matched to a gene: 10. Germline CDR1 SGHRS, CDR2 YFSETQ. The CDR3 has 15 residues. The DNA for the CDR3 is TGCGCCAGCAGCCCGCAGACAGGGGTTTGGGATACGCAGTATTTT. Translating gives CASSPQTGVWDTQYF.

The V call is TRBV6-6, the J call TRBJ2-7; D is undetermined. The germline V gene encodes CDR1 MNHNY and CDR2 SVGAGI (reference sequence). V shed 5 bases and J shed 0 bases, with 11 bases lying between them. The CDR3 sequence is 14 residues long. In DNA, the CDR3 is TGTGCCAGCAGTAAGGGCTGGAGCTCCTACGAGCAGTACTTC. Residues: CASSKGWSSYEQYF.

This clone has more than one count but fewer than ten. The chain has TRBV2 and TRBJ1-4; D may be TRBD1 (5 bases). V dropped 11 bases and J dropped 0 bases, with 19 bases sitting between them. This CDR3 is built from 16 residues. CDR1 is SNHLY, CDR2 FYNNEI, per germline. The CDR3 protein is CAAWDGRVTTNEKLFF. The CDR3 DNA reads as TGTGCCGCCTGGGACGGACGCGTTACAACTAATGAAAAACTGTTTTTT.

The rearrangement joins TRBV30 to TRBJ2-2, with a possible D match to TRBD1 (6 bases). V gave up 3 bases and J gave up 1 base, with 15 bases separating them. CDR1 is GTSNPN and CDR2 is SVGIG in the germline V gene (reference sequence). This CDR3 is 16 amino acids long. The CDR3 nucleotides read TGTGCCTGGAGCAAAACCGGGACACAGAACACCGGGGAGCTGTTTTTT. It translates to CAWSKTGTQNTGELFF.

The rearrangement joins TRBV11-2 to TRBJ1-3; D is unclear. Per germline, CDR1 SGHAT and CDR2 FQNNGV. With 5 bases removed from V and 0 bases from J, the gap between germline ends came to 17 bases. This CDR3 region has 17 residues. CDR3 sequence reads: CASSQRGGSTSGNTIYF. CDR3 coding DNA: TGTGCCAGCAGCCAACGGGGTGGTAGTACCTCTGGAAACACCATATATTTT.

The V call is TRBV19, the J call TRBJ2-5, with a possible D match to TRBD2 (6 bases). The CDR3 consists of 13 residues. CDR1 and CDR2 from the germline V gene are LNHDA and SQIVND (reference sequence). Between the trimmed V and J ends, which lost 1 base and 5 bases, there was a span of 8 bases. CDR3 coding DNA: TGTGCCAGTAGTATAGTTGGGGGGGAGACCCAGTACTTC. Translation gives CASSIVGGETQYF. The full variable domain, completed using reference TRBV19 and TRBJ2-5, is DGGITQSPKYLFRKEGQNVTLSCEQNLNHDAMYWYRQDPGQGLRLIYYSQIVNDFQKGDIAEGYSVSREKKESFPLTVTSAQKNPTAFYLCASSIVGGETQYFGPGTRLLVL.

In this sample, this clone turned up once. The chain combines TRBV7-9 with TRBJ2-7; D is unresolved. The CDR3 contains 14 residues. CDR1 is SEHNR and CDR2 is FQNEAQ in the germline V gene (reference sequence). V lost 1 base and J 0 bases, leaving 7 bases between the germline ends. DNA of the CDR3: TGTGCCAGCAGCTTAGGGCCCTCCTCCTACGAGCAGTACTTC. Residues: CASSLGPSSYEQYF.

This sequence joins TRBV6-4 and TRBJ2-1; 10 bases map to TRBD2. The CDR3 is 15 amino acids. V lost 6 bases, J lost 4 bases, and 6 bases stayed unmatched. Looked up from germline, CDR1 is MRHNA and CDR2 is SNTAGT. The CDR3: CASRVTSGVYNEQFF. The CDR3 bases are TGTGCCAGCAGGGTAACTAGCGGGGTTTACAATGAGCAGTTCTTC.

About this clone itself: Different DNA sequences within this sample yield the same CDR3. The CDR3 sequence: CASSYSVRAPASYTF. The CDR3 DNA sequence: TGTGCCAGCAGTTACTCGGTTAGGGCGCCGGCCAGCTACACCTTC. V usage is TRBV6-6 and J usage is TRBJ1-2; D not resolved. V gave up 0 bases and J gave up 9 bases, with 17 bases separating them. From germline, CDR1 is MNHNY and CDR2 SVGAGI (reference sequence). The CDR3 has 15 amino acids.